The 24 T cell receptor beta chains below come from one sample, sequenced in a study of siplizumab effects on memory and regulatory T cells. Sequenced by immunoSEQ multiplex PCR; TCRdb stores in-frame clones only, minus some. The sample records 70,000 or so clones, less than 95% being singletons. Material: CD8+ T cells sorted from blood. The receptors here all came from a human donor in good health.

This clone has just one count. The chain has TRBV6-1 and TRBJ2-7; tentative D call: TRBD2 (6 bases). CDR3 length equals 14 residues. Between the trimmed V and J ends, which lost 8 bases and 0 bases, there was a span of 14 bases. The germline CDR1 and CDR2 sequences are MNHNS and SASEGT. The CDR3 loop is CASQSGETSYEQYF. The DNA of the CDR3 is TGTGCCAGCCAATCGGGGGAGACCTCCTACGAGCAGTACTTC.

This rearrangement joins TRBV5-4 to TRBJ1-3, with D hard to call. V dropped 4 bases and J dropped 2 bases, with 13 bases sitting between them. This CDR3 contains 15 residues. The germline CDR1 and CDR2 sequences are SGHNT and YYREEE (reference sequence). The CDR3 sequence is CASSPGVPAGNTIYF. The CDR3 bases are TGTGCCAGCAGCCCTGGGGTCCCGGCTGGAAACACCATATATTTT.

This chain uses TRBV11-1 with TRBJ2-7; D is unclear. Germline lookup yields CDR1 SGHAT and CDR2 FQDESV (reference sequence). CDR3 length: 15 residues. Trimming took 1 base from V and 4 from J, leaving 14 bases between them. CDR3 bases: TGTGCCAGCAGCTTAGAGGAAGGGCTGGGGTACGAGCAGTACTTC. It encodes CASSLEEGLGYEQYF. The whole variable domain, remainder taken from reference TRBV11-1 and TRBJ2-7, is EAEVAQSPRYKITEKSQAVAFWCDPISGHATLYWYRQILGQGPELLVQFQDESVVDDSQLPKDRFSAERLKGVDSTLKIQPAELGDSAMYLCASSLEEGLGYEQYFGPGTRLTVT.

The chain employs TRBV18 and TRBJ1-5; no clear D. The CDR3 consists of 17 residues. Germline CDR1 reads KGHSH; CDR2 reads LQKENI. V was cut by 0 bases and J by 2 bases, with 14 bases left in between. CDR3 amino acids: CASSPPPGESGNQPQHF. For the CDR3, the DNA is TGTGCCAGCTCACCACCCCCTGGGGAAAGCGGCAATCAGCCCCAGCATTTT.

V gene TRBV5-1 combines with J gene TRBJ1-1, with D possibly matching TRBD1 (6 bases). CDR1 and CDR2 from the germline V gene are SGHRS and YFSETQ. V gave up 0 bases and J gave up 3 bases, with 18 bases separating them. The CDR3 covers 17 residues. CDR3 coding DNA: TGCGCCAGCAGCTTGGAGGGTTTGCGGGGGCGAGACACTGAAGCTTTCTTT. Translated, it gives CASSLEGLRGRDTEAFF.

The genes are TRBV10-3 and TRBJ2-7; the D is unclear. CDR3 length: 10 residues. CDR1 ENHRY and CDR2 SYGVKD come from the germline V gene. Trimming pared 8 bases from V and 2 bases from J, leaving 4 bases between. DNA of the CDR3: TGTGCCATCGGCACCTACGAGCAGTACTTC. This encodes CAIGTYEQYF.

This clone was detected only once. V and J are TRBV28 and TRBJ1-4; D unclear. The V and J ends lost 8 bases and 6 bases respectively, with 7 bases between them. This CDR3 region has 11 residues. CDR1 is MDHEN and CDR2 is SYDVKM in the germline V gene. The CDR3 loop reads CASRRDEKLFF. CDR3 coding DNA: TGTGCCAGCCGCCGGGATGAAAAACTGTTTTTT.

The rearrangement joins TRBV6-5 to TRBJ1-2, with unresolved D. Germline values: CDR1 MNHEY, CDR2 SVGAGI. This CDR3 is built from 12 residues. V was shortened by 6 bases and J by 8 bases, with 13 bases between the two germline ends. CDR3 residues: CASSKDSGGYTF. The CDR3, as DNA: TGTGCCAGCAGCAAAGACTCCGGGGGCTACACCTTC.

Worth noting for this clone: Other nucleotide sequences from this sample produce the same CDR3. J is TRBJ2-7 and V is TRBV5-1, with D unresolved. V gave up 4 bases and J gave up 3 bases, with 5 bases separating them. Germline V CDR1 and CDR2: SGHRS, YFSETQ. CDR3 length equals 11 residues. The CDR3 here is CASSLGYEQYF. The DNA of the CDR3 is TGCGCCAGCAGCCTGGGCTACGAGCAGTACTTC.

The V call is TRBV7-2, the J call TRBJ2-7, with 10 positions matching TRBD2. V shed 4 bases, J shed 3 bases, and the junction held 9 bases outside the gene matches. The germline CDR1 and CDR2 sequences are SGHTA and FQGNSA. The CDR3 contains 16 residues. The CDR3 region is CASSSPGTSVYYEQYF. The CDR3 DNA reads TGTGCCAGCAGCTCCCCCGGGACTAGCGTCTACTACGAGCAGTACTTC.

This chain uses TRBV7-6 with TRBJ2-3, with no clear D. CDR1 SGHVS and CDR2 FNYEAQ come from the germline V gene. Trimming removed 5 bases at V and 3 bases at J, with 18 bases between. This CDR3 region has 16 residues. The CDR3 here is CASSPSASLTTDTQYF. The CDR3 coding sequence is TGTGCCAGCAGCCCCAGTGCGAGCCTCACGACAGATACGCAGTATTTT.

This clone was seen only a few times. In DNA form, the CDR3 reads TGTGCCAGCAGTCCAGGGGGCCTCTACGAGCAGTACTTC. It translates to CASSPGGLYEQYF. The chain employs TRBV7-9 and TRBJ2-7, with TRBD1 identical over 8 bases. With 6 bases clipped from V and 3 bases from J, the junction kept 4 bases outside the gene matches. This CDR3 is built from 13 residues. Germline assignment: CDR1 SEHNR and CDR2 FQNEAQ (reference sequence).

This sequence joins TRBV5-1 and TRBJ2-7; 13 bases agree with TRBD2. Trimming took 4 bases from V and 4 from J; bases not matched to a gene: 17. CDR3 length equals 19 residues. From germline, CDR1 is SGHRS and CDR2 YFSETQ. The CDR3 DNA reads TGCGCCAGCAGCACGGGACTAGCGGGAACCCTAGACAAGTATTACGAGCAGTACTTC. Amino acid sequence: CASSTGLAGTLDKYYEQYF.

CDR3 sequence reads: CAGKTSGGLKNIQYF. For the CDR3, the DNA is TGTGCCGGGAAGACTAGCGGGGGGCTCAAAAACATTCAGTACTTC. The V and J genes are TRBV21-1 and TRBJ2-4; the table's TRBD2 call for D was not verified on the DNA. TRBV21-1 is a known pseudogene. This CDR3 region has 15 residues.

CDR3 loop: CASSLGTNRYEQYF. In DNA, the CDR3 is TGCGCCAGCAGCTTAGGGACCAATCGGTACGAGCAGTACTTC. The rearrangement links TRBV5-1 to TRBJ2-7; D possibly uses TRBD1 or TRBD2 (5 bases each). CDR1 SGHRS and CDR2 YFSETQ come from the germline V gene. The V end lost 2 bases, the J end lost 4 bases, and 13 bases lay between the germline ends. The CDR3 runs 14 residues.

The chain carries TRBV19 and TRBJ2-7; D possibly corresponds to TRBD1 (5 bases). The CDR3 is 12 amino acids. CDR1 LNHDA and CDR2 SQIVND come from the germline V gene (reference sequence). Trimming left V 2 bases short and J 6 bases short, with 8 bases between. CDR3 amino acids: CASSISGIEQYF. The DNA of the CDR3 is TGTGCCAGTAGTATATCAGGGATCGAGCAGTACTTC.

The V gene is TRBV7-9, the J gene TRBJ2-3, with D maybe TRBD2 (5 bases). Germline V gene data show CDR1 as SEHNR and CDR2 as FQNEAQ (reference sequence). The CDR3 has 13 amino acids. V lost 1 base and J 4 bases, leaving 6 bases between the germline ends. CDR3 DNA: TGTGCCAGCAGCTTAGGGGAGTCAGATACGCAGTATTTT. Protein sequence: CASSLGESDTQYF.

The J gene is TRBJ2-7, the V gene TRBV7-9; 9 nucleotides agree with TRBD1. The germline V gene encodes CDR1 SEHNR and CDR2 FQNEAQ (reference sequence). With 0 bases clipped from V and 3 bases from J, the junction kept 9 bases outside the gene matches. The CDR3 loop spans 17 amino acids. Here the CDR3 DNA reads TGTGCCAGCAGCTTAGCGGGTGGACAGGGGTACGACTACGAGCAGTACTTC. This translates into CASSLAGGQGYDYEQYF.

V usage is TRBV5-1 and J usage is TRBJ2-1; TRBD2 agrees at 9 bases. The germline gives CDR1 SGHRS, CDR2 YFSETQ. V shed 1 base and J 6 bases; nucleotides not matched to a gene: 5. This CDR3 spans 15 amino acids. The DNA of the CDR3 is TGCGCCAGCAGCTTGCTTAGCGGGAGTTCCAATGAGCAGTTCTTC. Translated, it gives CASSLLSGSSNEQFF.

With regard to this clone: Within the sample, other DNA sequences also encode this same CDR3. The J gene is TRBJ1-1, the V gene TRBV19; D not certain. Germline CDR1 is LNHDA and CDR2 is SQIVND (reference sequence). V shed 3 bases and J shed 1 base, with 6 bases lying between them. The CDR3 sequence is 13 residues long. CDR3 region: CASSISENTEAFF. CDR3 DNA: TGTGCCAGTAGTATCTCTGAGAACACTGAAGCTTTCTTT.

The genes are TRBV4-2 and TRBJ1-1; D not resolved. Trimming left V 2 bases short and J 0 bases short, with 10 bases between. The CDR3 is 15 residues long. Germline assignment: CDR1 LGHNA and CDR2 YNFKEQ. CDR3 bases: TGTGCCAGCAGCCAATCTGTATCCCTGAACACTGAAGCTTTCTTT. This encodes CASSQSVSLNTEAFF.

This rearrangement joins TRBV10-1 to TRBJ2-3; 8 bases match TRBD2. The CDR3 has 16 amino acids. Germline CDR1 reads WNHNN; CDR2 reads SYGVQD (reference sequence). V shed 8 bases and J 0 bases; nucleotides not matched to a gene: 10. The DNA for the CDR3 is TGCGCCAGCCAGGAGACTAGCGACTCTAGCACAGATACGCAGTATTTT. It translates to CASQETSDSSTDTQYF.

CDR3 bases: TGTGCCAGTAGTATACGTGCTGTGAACACTGAAGCTTTCTTT. Amino acids: CASSIRAVNTEAFF. The V call is TRBV19, the J call TRBJ1-1; D remains ambiguous. Germline CDR1 is LNHDA and CDR2 is SQIVND (reference sequence). CDR3 length: 14 residues. Trimming removed 2 bases from V and 0 bases from J, with 7 bases in between.

This clone showed up just once. V and J are TRBV5-1 and TRBJ1-1; 7 positions match TRBD1. Germline V gene sequence: CDR1 SGHRS, CDR2 YFSETQ. The CDR3 has 15 residues. V was clipped by 0 bases and J by 2 bases; unmatched bases: 4. The CDR3 is CASSLAGGSNTEAFF. CDR3 nucleotide sequence: TGCGCCAGCAGCTTGGCAGGGGGTTCAAACACTGAAGCTTTCTTT.